The next 19 T cell receptor beta chains were all read from a single sample in a study of vaccination effects on CD4 cells after COVID-19. Sequencing used immunoSEQ multiplex PCR; TCRdb keeps in-frame clones, though not all of them. Among some 69,000 clones, 74% were seen once, and the ten largest hold around 1.5%. Antigen-specific CD4+ T cells were expanded (with viral peptide pools) by the ViraFEST assay ahead of sequencing. Culturing for 9 to 10 days preceded CD4+ T cell isolation. The participants, recipients of two vaccine doses, got either BNT162b2 or mRNA-1273. The antigens of these receptors remain unknown. The sequences come from CD4+ T cells from PBMCs cultured with HCoV-229E spike peptides, collected after COVID-19 vaccination. These TCRs come from a human donor who received a COVID-19 vaccine.

V usage is TRBV6-2 or TRBV6-3 and J usage is TRBJ1-1; no reliable D call. V was pared by 6 bases and J by 5 bases, with 22 bases between. The CDR3 totals 16 residues. Germline CDR1 reads MNHEY; CDR2 reads SVGEGT. CDR3: CASSSVMTPARTEAFF. The CDR3 DNA is TGTGCCAGCAGCTCAGTAATGACACCTGCGAGGACTGAAGCTTTCTTT.

The chain carries TRBV3-1 (or the pseudogene TRBV3-2) and TRBJ1-1; D is ambiguous. CDR1 and CDR2 (germline): LGHDT, YNNKEL (reference sequence). This CDR3 region has 15 residues. Trimming took 1 base from V and 1 from J, leaving 10 bases between them. The CDR3 bases are TGTGCCAGCAGCCAAGGTTTAAGAGCGAACACTGAAGCTTTCTTT. Encoded protein: CASSQGLRANTEAFF.

The rearrangement joins TRBV7-2 to TRBJ1-6, with D unclear. Germline lookup yields CDR1 SGHTA and CDR2 FQGNSA. Trimming took 2 bases from V and 7 from J, leaving 3 bases between them. The CDR3 is made up of 12 amino acids. CDR3 amino acids: CASSLRNSPLHF. The CDR3 DNA reads as TGTGCCAGCAGCTTACGAAATTCACCCCTCCACTTT.

The gene calls are TRBV5-1 and TRBJ2-1; tentatively, D is TRBD1 (12 bases). CDR1 is SGHRS, CDR2 YFSETQ, per germline. This CDR3 comprises 23 residues. V dropped 3 bases and J dropped 0 bases, with 34 bases sitting between them. In DNA, the CDR3 is TGCGCCAGCAGCTCGACGGGACAGGGGGCCTTAGCGGGGGGGCCGAGCTCCTACAATGAGCAGTTCTTC. Amino acids: CASSSTGQGALAGGPSSYNEQFF.

The chain employs TRBV7-2 and TRBJ1-1, with 7 bases identical to TRBD1. Germline V gene data show CDR1 as SGHTA and CDR2 as FQGNSA. This CDR3 region has 16 residues. V trimming: 5 bases; J trimming: 6 bases; junction bases outside the gene matches: 15. The CDR3 loop reads CASSRTGDGVGSEAFF. In nucleotides, the CDR3 is TGTGCCAGCAGCCGCACAGGGGACGGGGTAGGATCTGAAGCTTTCTTT. Filled out from reference TRBV7-2 and TRBJ1-1, the complete variable domain reads GAGVSQSPSNKVTEKGKDVELRCDPISGHTALYWYRQSLGQGLEFLIYFQGNSAPDKSGLPSDRFSAERTGGSVSTLTIQRTQQEDSAVYLCASSRTGDGVGSEAFFGQGTRLTVV.

The V call is TRBV5-6, the J call TRBJ2-3; a weak D match, TRBD2 (5 bases). This CDR3 spans 14 amino acids. Germline CDR1 reads SGHDT; CDR2 reads YYEEEE. V lost 3 bases and J 3 bases, leaving 11 bases between the germline ends. CDR3 nucleotides: TGTGCCAGCAGCTCCACCCGGGGAACAGATACGCAGTATTTT. This encodes CASSSTRGTDTQYF.

This clone has more than one count but fewer than ten. The rearrangement links TRBV4-1 to TRBJ2-3; D is perhaps TRBD1 (6 bases). V was shortened by 0 bases and J by 0 bases, with 13 bases between the two germline ends. Germline V gene lookup returns CDR1 MGHRA and CDR2 YSYEKL. The CDR3 totals 17 residues. In DNA form, the CDR3 reads TGCGCCAGCAGCCAAGATCTGGGGGCCCCTAGCACAGATACGCAGTATTTT. The encoded protein is CASSQDLGAPSTDTQYF.

In its sample, this clone was seen a few times. The J gene is TRBJ2-2, the V gene TRBV7-3, with 9 bases fitting TRBD2. The CDR3 spans 17 residues. Germline-derived CDR1 and CDR2 are SGHTA and FQGTGA. Germline trimming cut 0 bases from V and 4 bases from J; bases unmatched to any gene: 6. Here the CDR3 reads CASSLTPGLASTGELFF. CDR3 coding DNA: TGTGCCAGCAGCTTAACCCCGGGACTAGCTTCCACCGGGGAGCTGTTTTTT. The full variable domain, its missing parts supplied by reference TRBV7-3 and TRBJ2-2, is GAGVSQTPSNKVTEKGKYVELRCDPISGHTALYWYRQSLGQGPEFLIYFQGTGAADDSGLPNDRFFAVRPEGSVSTLKIQRTERGDSAVYLCASSLTPGLASTGELFFGEGSRLTVL.

This chain links TRBV27 with TRBJ1-2, with D maybe TRBD1 (6 bases). The V end was cut by 5 bases, the J end by 2 bases, with 9 bases between. The CDR3 spans 13 residues. Germline assignment: CDR1 MNHEY and CDR2 SMNVEV (reference sequence). The CDR3 DNA is TGTGCCAGCAGTGTAACAGGGAACTATGGCTACACCTTC. It codes for CASSVTGNYGYTF.

The rearrangement links TRBV29-1 to TRBJ2-4; either TRBD1 or TRBD2 may supply D (5 bases each). The V gene's germline CDR1 is SQVTM and CDR2 ANQGSEA. The CDR3 consists of 14 residues. The ends were cut back, 4 bases at V and 7 bases at J, with 17 bases in the middle. CDR3 coding DNA: TGCAGCGTTGCGCCGGGGACGTCCGTGAACATTCAGTACTTC. Its protein is CSVAPGTSVNIQYF.

The chain couples TRBV6-5 to TRBJ1-2; D gene ambiguous. With 2 bases removed from V and 4 bases from J, the gap between germline ends came to 8 bases. There are 13 residues in the CDR3. Germline V CDR1 and CDR2: MNHEY, SVGAGI. As DNA, the CDR3 is TGTGCCAGCAGTTACCGGCAGTTCTATGGCTACACCTTC. Protein product: CASSYRQFYGYTF.

This sequence joins TRBV19 and TRBJ2-5; D is possibly TRBD1 or TRBD2 (5 bases each). This CDR3 region has 14 residues. Germline CDR1 is LNHDA and CDR2 is SQIVND (reference sequence). V dropped 3 bases and J dropped 4 bases, with 12 bases sitting between them. CDR3 nucleotides: TGTGCCAGTAGTATGCAGGGAGAGTCAGAGACCCAGTACTTC. Translated, it gives CASSMQGESETQYF.

This chain links TRBV5-1 with TRBJ2-3; 7 nucleotides line up with TRBD2. V was clipped by 5 bases and J by 2 bases; unmatched bases: 5. Germline values: CDR1 SGHRS, CDR2 YFSETQ. CDR3 length equals 14 residues. CDR3 residues: CASSPGLSTDTQYF. DNA of the CDR3: TGCGCCAGCAGTCCGGGACTATCCACAGATACGCAGTATTTT.

The rearrangement links TRBV28 to TRBJ1-4; 11 nucleotides align to TRBD1. This CDR3 contains 15 residues. V lost 1 base and J lost 8; bases outside the gene matches: 3. Per germline, CDR1 MDHEN and CDR2 SYDVKM. This CDR3 reads CASSLLGTGGEKLFF. In DNA form, the CDR3 reads TGTGCCAGCAGTTTATTAGGGACAGGGGGAGAAAAACTGTTTTTT.

The genes are TRBV6-5 and TRBJ1-6; D is uncertain. CDR1 is MNHEY, CDR2 SVGAGI, per germline. The CDR3 has 13 residues. Trimming cost V 7 bases and J 6 bases, with 10 bases left between them. The chain's CDR3 is CASTQHGNSPLHF. CDR3 DNA: TGTGCCAGCACCCAACACGGTAATTCACCCCTCCACTTT.

This chain links TRBV9 with TRBJ2-1; possibly TRBD1 for D (6 bases). V was cut by 2 bases and J by 3 bases, with 9 bases left in between. The CDR3 is made up of 14 amino acids. Per germline, CDR1 SGDLS and CDR2 YYNGEE. CDR3 amino acids: CASSVYRDYNEQFF. The CDR3 nucleotides are TGTGCCAGCAGCGTGTACAGGGACTACAATGAGCAGTTCTTC.

This chain links TRBV7-9 with TRBJ1-1; the D gene is possibly TRBD1 (5 bases). Germline V gene sequence: CDR1 SEHNR, CDR2 FQNEAQ (reference sequence). The length of the CDR3 is 13 residues. Trimming stripped 5 bases from V and 4 bases from J, with 11 bases between. The CDR3 coding sequence is TGTGCCAGCAGCGTTCGACAGAGCACTGAAGCTTTCTTT. Its translation: CASSVRQSTEAFF.

In DNA, the CDR3 is TGTGCCAGCCATAAGAGGTTCGACCCGGGGGAGACCCAGTACTTC. This translates into CASHKRFDPGETQYF. The chain combines TRBV28 with TRBJ2-5; weak D call: TRBD2 (5 bases). Looked up from germline, CDR1 is MDHEN and CDR2 is SYDVKM. The CDR3 has 15 residues. The V end lost 8 bases, the J end lost 5 bases, and 21 bases lay between the germline ends.

This clone appeared a single time. V and J are TRBV24-1 and TRBJ1-1; D gene uncertain. V lost 0 bases and J lost 1, with 2 bases in between. The CDR3 consists of 13 residues. The V gene's germline CDR1 is KGHDR and CDR2 SFDVKD. The CDR3 DNA reads as TGTGCCACCAGTGATTTGACGAACACTGAAGCTTTCTTT. It codes for CATSDLTNTEAFF.